The 21 T cell receptor beta chains below were found in one sample sequenced in a study of T-cell memory formation after mild COVID-19. Via MiXCR, TCRdb re-called the 5' RACE reads, giving one row per CDR3 protein. The data contain around 83,000 distinct CDR3 sequences, roughly 25% of them singletons. Material for sequencing was PBMCs or a T cell subset sorted from them (not recorded which). These receptors all stem from a man aged 18-30 years who had mild COVID-19 (a few samples of this study predate the infection). Cell type and time point are not known.

The chain is built from TRBV7-2 and TRBJ2-1, with D tentatively TRBD2 (6 bases). The V gene's germline CDR1 is SGHTA and CDR2 FQGNSA. The CDR3 covers 12 residues. V gave up 8 bases and J gave up 6 bases, with 11 bases separating them. The CDR3 coding sequence is TGTGCCAGCGAAGGACTATTCAATGAGCAGTTCTTC. This gives the protein CASEGLFNEQFF.

This clonotype was detected only a few times. The rearrangement uses TRBV9 and TRBJ1-6; 7 bases map to TRBD1. The CDR3 spans 13 residues. CDR1 is SGDLS, CDR2 YYNGEE, per germline. Trimming at V came to 3 bases and at J to 8 bases, leaving 2 bases not matched to a gene. The CDR3 here is CASSAGTDSPLHF. In DNA, the CDR3 is TGTGCCAGCAGCGCGGGGACAGATTCACCCCTCCACTTT.

This clonotype was counted ten times or more. The gene calls are TRBV5-1 and TRBJ1-2, with TRBD1 identical over 7 bases. CDR3 length: 15 amino acids. Germline trimming cut 3 bases from V and 8 bases from J; bases unmatched to any gene: 13. The germline V gene has CDR1 SGHRS and CDR2 YFSETQ. As DNA, the CDR3 is TGCGCCAGCAGCTCGGGGACAGTCTACCCTGACGGCTACACCTTC. Translating it yields CASSSGTVYPDGYTF.

This clonotype has more than one count but fewer than ten. The V call is TRBV27, the J call TRBJ2-5; D not certain. The germline gives CDR1 MNHEY, CDR2 SMNVEV (reference sequence). V was trimmed by 3 bases and J by 5 bases, leaving 10 bases between them. There are 13 residues in the CDR3. The CDR3, as DNA: TGTGCCAGCAGTTTGCGAGTGGACGAGACCCAGTACTTC. Translated: CASSLRVDETQYF.

This rearrangement joins TRBV12-3 or TRBV12-4 to TRBJ1-5; D is possibly TRBD1 (6 bases). Deletions cut 8 bases from V and 4 bases from J, with 9 bases between. The CDR3 consists of 12 residues. CDR3 coding DNA: TGTGCCAGCTGCAGGGGTAATCAGCCCCAGCATTTT. Its protein product is CASCRGNQPQHF.

This clonotype was seen only a few times. The chain joins TRBV5-8 to TRBJ2-7; 7 positions match TRBD1. CDR1 and CDR2 (germline): SGHTS, YDEGEE. CDR3 length equals 15 residues. Trimming cost V 7 bases and J 0 bases; bases outside gene matches: 10. For the CDR3, the DNA is TGTGCCAGCGGCCTTGAGGACAGGCCCTCCTACGAGCAGTACTTC. Its translation is CASGLEDRPSYEQYF.

This rearrangement joins TRBV4-1 to TRBJ2-1, with D perhaps assigned TRBD1 or TRBD2 (5 bases each). With 1 base removed from V and 15 bases from J, the gap between germline ends came to 13 bases. The CDR3 is 12 residues long. Germline V gives CDR1 MGHRA, CDR2 YSYEKL. The CDR3: CASSQGGSSLFF. In nucleotides, the CDR3 is TGCGCCAGCAGCCAAGGGGGCTCTAGCCTGTTCTTC.

This clonotype was counted a few times. The chain combines TRBV7-3 with TRBJ2-7; 9 bases are a match to TRBD1. This CDR3 is 15 amino acids long. J lost 3 bases, V lost 1 base, and 4 bases had no gene match. CDR1 is SGHTA and CDR2 is FQGTGA in the germline V gene. The CDR3 reads CASSLSPGQGYEQYF. Written as DNA, the CDR3 is TGTGCCAGCAGCTTAAGCCCGGGACAGGGCTACGAGCAGTACTTC.

This clonotype was found a few times. The rearrangement uses TRBV19 and TRBJ2-3; D is unresolved. CDR1 and CDR2 (germline): LNHDA, SQIVND (reference sequence). The CDR3 covers 16 residues. Deletions cut 3 bases from V and 0 bases from J, with 13 bases between. The CDR3 DNA reads TGTGCCAGTAGTATCATCGGCGGCTTTAGCACAGATACGCAGTATTTT. Protein sequence: CASSIIGGFSTDTQYF.

This clonotype was seen a few times. The rearrangement joins TRBV12-3 or TRBV12-4 to TRBJ2-3; 7 bases map to TRBD1. Losses at the gene ends were 5 bases for V and 2 bases for J; bases not matched to a gene: 10. CDR3 length: 16 residues. DNA for the CDR3: TGTGCCAGCAGTCGGACAGGCGTTCCCCTCACAGATACGCAGTATTTT. This gives the protein CASSRTGVPLTDTQYF.

This chain connects TRBV24-1 to TRBJ2-3, with TRBD1 matching over 9 bases. The CDR3 has 13 amino acids. The J segment lost 4 bases and the V segment lost 9 bases, leaving 4 bases of the junction unmatched. Per germline, CDR1 KGHDR and CDR2 SFDVKD. The CDR3 region has the DNA TGTGCCACCTCGGACAGGGGAGCAGATACGCAGTATTTT. Its translation: CATSDRGADTQYF.

A few counts support this clonotype. The chain joins TRBV28 to TRBJ2-7; 11 bases agree with TRBD1. This CDR3 is built from 15 residues. The germline CDR1 and CDR2 sequences are MDHEN and SYDVKM. Losses at the gene ends were 2 bases for V and 3 bases for J; bases not matched to a gene: 3. For the CDR3, the DNA is TGTGCCAGCAGTTTAACCGGGACAGGGGGCTACGAGCAGTACGTC. Its translation is CASSLTGTGGYEQYV.

This clonotype was seen more than once but under ten times. The chain has TRBV6-1 and TRBJ2-2, with D unresolved. The V gene lost 6 bases and the J gene lost 6 bases, with 5 bases spanning the gap. CDR1 is MNHNS, CDR2 SASEGT, per germline. The CDR3 extends over 11 amino acids. The CDR3 spells CASRGPGELFF. In nucleotides, the CDR3 is TGTGCCAGCAGAGGTCCCGGGGAGCTGTTTTTT.

The chain links TRBV29-1 to TRBJ2-7; tentatively, D is TRBD2 (5 bases). Germline V gene lookup returns CDR1 SQVTM and CDR2 ANQGSEA. CDR3 length equals 13 residues. V was shortened by 7 bases and J by 1 base, with 14 bases between the two germline ends. DNA of the CDR3: TGCAGCGCAGCCCCGGGATATTCCTACGAGCAGTACTTC. Protein sequence: CSAAPGYSYEQYF.

This clonotype showed up just a few times. The chain joins TRBV12-3 or TRBV12-4 to TRBJ2-1; 8 bases line up with TRBD2. The CDR3 has 14 residues. Trimming cost V 8 bases and J 6 bases; bases outside gene matches: 9. The CDR3 sequence is CASLGTGGVNEQFF. CDR3 bases: TGTGCCAGCCTAGGGACCGGGGGGGTCAATGAGCAGTTCTTC.

This clonotype was recorded a few times. The chain joins TRBV7-9 to TRBJ1-2, with D maybe TRBD1 (5 bases). CDR1 is SEHNR and CDR2 is FQNEAQ in the germline V gene (reference sequence). CDR3 length: 13 amino acids. The germline V and J ends were trimmed by 1 base and 6 bases, with 9 bases remaining between them. The CDR3 coding sequence is TGTGCCAGCAGCTTAGTCAGGGAGGATGGCTACACCTTC. This sequence encodes CASSLVREDGYTF.

The chain recombines TRBV4-1 with TRBJ1-5; no clear D. The CDR3 totals 13 residues. The V and J ends lost 4 bases and 5 bases respectively, with 9 bases between them. In germline, CDR1 is MGHRA, CDR2 YSYEKL. As DNA, the CDR3 is TGCGCCAGCAGCCCGATTGGGGATCAGCCCCAGCATTTT. The encoded protein is CASSPIGDQPQHF.

The rearrangement joins TRBV20-1 to TRBJ2-3; TRBD2 matches 8 bases. This CDR3 has 19 residues. Losses at the gene ends were 1 base for V and 0 bases for J; bases not matched to a gene: 15. Germline V gives CDR1 DFQATT, CDR2 SNEGSKA (reference sequence). The chain's CDR3 is CSARVSPGGFVISTDTQYF. The CDR3 DNA sequence: TGCAGTGCTAGAGTGTCCCCGGGGGGGTTCGTAATTAGCACAGATACGCAGTATTTT.

The chain employs TRBV20-1 and TRBJ1-2, with D possibly being TRBD1 (5 bases). Germline V gives CDR1 DFQATT, CDR2 SNEGSKA (reference sequence). V was cut by 0 bases and J by 8 bases, with 10 bases left in between. The CDR3 spans 12 residues. The CDR3 coding sequence is TGCAGTGCTAGAGATCAGGGTAGGGGCTACACCTTC. Translating gives CSARDQGRGYTF.

This chain joins TRBV5-1 and TRBJ2-2; 9 positions agree with TRBD1. The V and J ends lost 5 bases and 3 bases, in that order; junction bases with no gene match: 11. From germline, CDR1 is SGHRS and CDR2 YFSETQ. CDR3 size: 17 residues. DNA of the CDR3: TGCGCCAGCAGTCCCTGGGGGACAGGGATGTACACCGGGGAGCTGTTTTTT. Its translation is CASSPWGTGMYTGELFF. Using reference TRBV5-1 and TRBJ2-2 for the parts outside the CDR3, the full variable domain is KAGVTQTPRYLIKTRGQQVTLSCSPISGHRSVSWYQQTPGQGLQFLFEYFSETQRNKGNFPGRFSGRQFSNSRSEMNVSTLELGDSALYLCASSPWGTGMYTGELFFGEGSRLTVL.

The chain combines TRBV7-8 with TRBJ2-3; D unresolved. CDR1 and CDR2 from the germline V gene are SGHVS and FQNEAQ. CDR3 length: 16 residues. The V end lost 10 bases, the J end lost 0 bases, and 20 bases lay between the germline ends. The CDR3 protein is CATQARASISTDTQYF. DNA of the CDR3: TGTGCCACCCAAGCGCGTGCGAGCATAAGCACAGATACGCAGTATTTT.